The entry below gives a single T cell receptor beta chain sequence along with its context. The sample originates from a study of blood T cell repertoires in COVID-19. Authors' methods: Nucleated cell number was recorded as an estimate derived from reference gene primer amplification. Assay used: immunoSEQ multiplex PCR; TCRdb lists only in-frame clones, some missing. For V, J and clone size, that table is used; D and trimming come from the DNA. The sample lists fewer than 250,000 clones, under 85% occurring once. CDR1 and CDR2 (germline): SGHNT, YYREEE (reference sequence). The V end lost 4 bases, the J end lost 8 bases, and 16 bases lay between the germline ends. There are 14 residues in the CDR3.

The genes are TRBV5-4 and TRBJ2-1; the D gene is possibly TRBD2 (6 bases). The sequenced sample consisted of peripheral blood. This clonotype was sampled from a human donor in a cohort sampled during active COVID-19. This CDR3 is CASSRDSLNHEQFF. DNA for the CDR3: TGTGCCAGCAGCCGGGACTCTTTAAACCATGAGCAGTTCTTC.